The entry below gives a single T cell receptor (beta chain) sequence along with its context. It has no known antigen specificity. Nothing much larger sits one base from this clone, and base qualities are not available. This sample stems from a study of CD8+ T cells in alopecia areata (dated by TCRdb to about 2018). Study-wide context: The study used high-throughput TCRbeta sequencing to examine T cell clonal expansion in alopecia areata, in both the C3H/HeJ mouse model and human patients. RNA was obtained with the PAXgene miRNA kit for fixed scalp, the miRNeasy kit for PBMCs, and the RNeasy kit for mouse skin. Clonality in the scalp was compared among normal scalp (n=4), patchy alopecia areata scalp (n=8), and alopecia totalis/universalis scalp (n=8). Human TCRbeta sequencing covered scalp tissue and sorted CD4+ and CD8+ peripheral blood T cells from patchy and totalis/universalis alopecia areata patients and healthy controls. TCRbeta CDR3 regions were amplified by immunoSEQ multiplex PCR using 35 Vbeta forward and 13 Jbeta reverse primers. The investigation overall reported the following: Compared with mice, TCR sequences shared between patients were less clear, possibly partly because of HLA diversity across the patient population. Compared with normal scalp, lesional scalp, particularly in alopecia totalis/universalis, had higher clonality and more expanded CD8+ clones, which suggests antigenic drive. Unlike mouse skin, which is dominated by gammadelta T cells, normal human skin has resident alphabeta T cells that are also sequenced, and this complicates analysis of the scalp TCR repertoire.

Preparation of the library involved the immunoSEQ multiplex PCR assay. To provide template for TCR sequencing, every sample had RNA extracted and reverse transcribed into cDNA. First-strand cDNA was synthesized with SuperScript III using a 2:1 mix of oligo-dT and random hexamers. Amplification bias was assessed with a synthetic immune receptor repertoire, and residual bias was removed computationally. Per the authors' processing: Raw reads were preprocessed to remove errors, and CDR3 was defined according to IMGT conventions as the region from the conserved cysteine to phenylalanine. To get clonality, Shannon entropy was normalized by log2 of the number of productive unique TCRs and the result was subtracted from 1. Whether scalp clones were CD4 or CD8 was inferred by matching scalp TCRbeta sequences against CD4 and CD8 repertoires sorted from blood. Drawn from immuneACCESS, this table holds only the in-frame rearrangements with V and J called that TCRdb kept. Clones are partly lost; checked studies trace under half to an unresolved V gene and leave the rest unexplained. V, J and clone size derive from that table, while D and trimming were established from the DNA sequence. The sample contains roughly 150,000 clones, about 54% of them found a single time. Approximately 4.3% of the sample is taken by the ten largest.

At the junction V is shortened by 1 base and J by 6 bases, with 6 bases in between. From the cysteine up to the phenylalanine, the CDR3 has a length of 13 residues. Of all the DNA, just the CDR3 is kept, 39 bases in frame from base 1. The germline V gene specifies SNHLY as CDR1 and FYNNEI as CDR2. PBMCs were separated by density centrifugation and stained for CD3, CD4 and CD8, after which CD4+ and CD8+ T cells were sorted on a FACSAria. Scalp biopsies and blood samples were provided by unaffected controls. The receptor was derived from a human donor in good health. Sequenced material: CD4+ T cells sorted from blood. The V and J genes are TRBV2 and TRBJ1-4; the D gene is unclear. The bases read TGTGCCAGCAGTGAAGTCTTACATGAAAAACTGTTTTTT. This translates into CASSEVLHEKLFF.